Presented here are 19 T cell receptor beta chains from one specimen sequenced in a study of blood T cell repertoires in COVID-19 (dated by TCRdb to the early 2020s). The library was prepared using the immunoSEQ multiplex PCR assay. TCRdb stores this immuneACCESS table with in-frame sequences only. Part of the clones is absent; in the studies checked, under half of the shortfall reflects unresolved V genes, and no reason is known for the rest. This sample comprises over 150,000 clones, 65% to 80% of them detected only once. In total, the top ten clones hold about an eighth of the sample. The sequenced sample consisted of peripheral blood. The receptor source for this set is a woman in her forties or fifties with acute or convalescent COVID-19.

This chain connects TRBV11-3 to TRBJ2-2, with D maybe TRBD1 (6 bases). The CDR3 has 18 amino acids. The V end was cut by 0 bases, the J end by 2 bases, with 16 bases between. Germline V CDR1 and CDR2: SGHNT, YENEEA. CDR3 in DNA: TGTGCCAGCAGCTTAGAGTATTTTTGGACAGAAAACACCGGGGAGCTGTTTTTT. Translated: CASSLEYFWTENTGELFF.

The DNA for the CDR3 is TGTGCCAGCAGCTTAGCGACAGGGAGCCCCTACGAGCAGTACTTC. Translation gives CASSLATGSPYEQYF. The chain employs TRBV7-2 and TRBJ2-7; TRBD1 aligns across 7 bases. Trimming took 0 bases from V and 2 from J; bases not matched to a gene: 4. Germline CDR1 reads SGHTA; CDR2 reads FQGNSA. The CDR3 contains 15 residues.

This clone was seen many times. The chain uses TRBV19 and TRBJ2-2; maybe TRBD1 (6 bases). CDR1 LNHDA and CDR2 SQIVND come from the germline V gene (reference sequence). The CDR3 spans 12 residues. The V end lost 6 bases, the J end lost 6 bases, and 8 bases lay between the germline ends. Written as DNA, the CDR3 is TGTGCCAGTAGACAGGGAGCCGGGGAGCTGTTTTTT. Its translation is CASRQGAGELFF.

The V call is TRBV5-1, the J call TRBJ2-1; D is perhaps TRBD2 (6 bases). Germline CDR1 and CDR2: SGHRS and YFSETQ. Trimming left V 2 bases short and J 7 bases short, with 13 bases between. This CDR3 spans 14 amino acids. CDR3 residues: CASSLIGSENEQFF. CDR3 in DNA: TGCGCCAGCAGCTTAATCGGGAGTGAGAATGAGCAGTTCTTC. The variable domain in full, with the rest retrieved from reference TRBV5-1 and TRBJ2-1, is KAGVTQTPRYLIKTRGQQVTLSCSPISGHRSVSWYQQTPGQGLQFLFEYFSETQRNKGNFPGRFSGRQFSNSRSEMNVSTLELGDSALYLCASSLIGSENEQFFGPGTRLTVL.

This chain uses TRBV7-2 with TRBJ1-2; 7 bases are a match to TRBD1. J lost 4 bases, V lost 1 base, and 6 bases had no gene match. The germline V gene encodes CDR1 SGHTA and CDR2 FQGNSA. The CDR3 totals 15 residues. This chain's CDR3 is CASSLEGASGYGYTF. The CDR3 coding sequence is TGTGCCAGCAGCTTAGAGGGGGCGTCTGGCTATGGCTACACCTTC.

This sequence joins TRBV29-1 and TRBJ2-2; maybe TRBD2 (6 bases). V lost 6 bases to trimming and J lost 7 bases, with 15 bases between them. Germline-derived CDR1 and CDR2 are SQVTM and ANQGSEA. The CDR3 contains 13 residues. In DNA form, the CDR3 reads TGCAGCGTAACCAAACATAGCGGCGGGGAGCTGTTTTTT. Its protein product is CSVTKHSGGELFF.

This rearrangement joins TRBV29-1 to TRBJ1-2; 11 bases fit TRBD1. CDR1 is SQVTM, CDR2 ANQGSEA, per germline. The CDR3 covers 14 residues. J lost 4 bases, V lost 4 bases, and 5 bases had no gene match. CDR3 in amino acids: CSVVVGTGGYGYTF. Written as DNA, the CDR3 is TGCAGCGTTGTAGTCGGGACAGGGGGCTATGGCTACACCTTC.

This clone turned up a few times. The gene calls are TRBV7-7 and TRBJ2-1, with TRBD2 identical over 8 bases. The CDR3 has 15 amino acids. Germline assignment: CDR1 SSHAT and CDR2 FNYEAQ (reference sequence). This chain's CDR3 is CASRPPGGGPNEQFF. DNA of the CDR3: TGTGCTAGCCGTCCCCCGGGGGGGGGTCCCAATGAGCAGTTCTTC. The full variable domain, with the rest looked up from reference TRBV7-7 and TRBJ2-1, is GAGVSQSPRYKVTKRGQDVTLRCDPISSHATLYWYQQALGQGPEFLTYFNYEAQPDKSGLPSDRFSAERPEGSISTLTIQRTEQRDSAMYRCASRPPGGGPNEQFFGPGTRLTVL.

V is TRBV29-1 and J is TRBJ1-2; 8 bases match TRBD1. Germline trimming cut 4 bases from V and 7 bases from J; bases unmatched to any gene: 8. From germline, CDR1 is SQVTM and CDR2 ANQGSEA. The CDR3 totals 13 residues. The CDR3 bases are TGCAGCGTTGTTGGCAGGGGGCGCGGTGGCTACACCTTC. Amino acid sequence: CSVVGRGRGGYTF.

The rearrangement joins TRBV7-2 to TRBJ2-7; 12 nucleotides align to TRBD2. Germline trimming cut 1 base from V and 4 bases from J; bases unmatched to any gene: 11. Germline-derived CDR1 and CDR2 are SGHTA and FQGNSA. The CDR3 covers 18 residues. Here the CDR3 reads CASSLDAWTSGDPYEQYF. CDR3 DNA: TGTGCCAGCAGCTTAGATGCGTGGACTAGCGGGGACCCTTACGAGCAGTACTTC.

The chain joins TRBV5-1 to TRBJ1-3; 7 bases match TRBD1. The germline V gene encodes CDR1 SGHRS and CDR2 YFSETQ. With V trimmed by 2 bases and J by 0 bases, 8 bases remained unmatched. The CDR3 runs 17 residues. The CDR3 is CASSFRDSQFSGNTIYF. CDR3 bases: TGCGCCAGCAGCTTCCGGGACAGTCAATTCTCTGGAAACACCATATATTTT.

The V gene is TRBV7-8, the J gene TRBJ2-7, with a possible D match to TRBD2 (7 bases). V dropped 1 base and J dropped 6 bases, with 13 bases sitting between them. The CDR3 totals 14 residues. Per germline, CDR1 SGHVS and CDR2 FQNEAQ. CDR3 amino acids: CASSLGGGGGEQYF. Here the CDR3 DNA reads TGTGCCAGCAGCTTAGGAGGGGGAGGGGGCGAGCAGTACTTC.

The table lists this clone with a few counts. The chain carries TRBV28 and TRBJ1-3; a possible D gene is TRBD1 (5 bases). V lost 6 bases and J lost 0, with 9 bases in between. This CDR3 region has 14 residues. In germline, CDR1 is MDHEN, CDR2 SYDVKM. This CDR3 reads CASSRDYSGNTIYF. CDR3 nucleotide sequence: TGTGCCAGCAGCCGGGACTACTCTGGAAACACCATATATTTT.

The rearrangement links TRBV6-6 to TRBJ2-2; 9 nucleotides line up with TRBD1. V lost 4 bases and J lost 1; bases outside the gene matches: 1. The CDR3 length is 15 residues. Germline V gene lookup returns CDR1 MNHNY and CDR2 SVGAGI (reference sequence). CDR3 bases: TGTGCCAGCAGTTGGGGACAGGGGAACACCGGGGAGCTGTTTTTT. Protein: CASSWGQGNTGELFF.

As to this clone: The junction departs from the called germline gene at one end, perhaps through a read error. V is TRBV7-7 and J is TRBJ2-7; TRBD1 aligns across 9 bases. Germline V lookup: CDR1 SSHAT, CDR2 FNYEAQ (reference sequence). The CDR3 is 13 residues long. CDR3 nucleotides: TGTGCTAGCAGCTTGGACAGGGGCCACGAGCAGTACTTC. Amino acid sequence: CASSLDRGHEQYF. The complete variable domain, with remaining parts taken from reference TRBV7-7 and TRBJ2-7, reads GAGVSQSPRYKVTKRGQDVTLRCDPISSHATLYWYQQALGQGPEFLTYFNYEAQPDKSGLPSDRFSAERPEGSISTLTIQRTEQRDSAMYRCASSLDRGHEQYFGPGTRLTVT.

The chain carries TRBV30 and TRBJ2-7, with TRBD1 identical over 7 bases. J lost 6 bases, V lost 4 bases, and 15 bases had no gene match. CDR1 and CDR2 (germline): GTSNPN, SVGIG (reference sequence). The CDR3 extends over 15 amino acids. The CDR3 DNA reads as TGTGCCTGGACCCCCTTCCGACAGGGCCAAAGCGAGCAGTACTTC. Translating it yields CAWTPFRQGQSEQYF. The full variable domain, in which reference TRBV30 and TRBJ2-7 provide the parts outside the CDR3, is SQTIHQWPATLVQPVGSPLSLECTVEGTSNPNLYWYRQAAGRGLQLLFYSVGIGQISSEVPQNLSASRPQDRQFILSSKKLLLSDSGFYLCAWTPFRQGQSEQYFGPGTRLTVT.

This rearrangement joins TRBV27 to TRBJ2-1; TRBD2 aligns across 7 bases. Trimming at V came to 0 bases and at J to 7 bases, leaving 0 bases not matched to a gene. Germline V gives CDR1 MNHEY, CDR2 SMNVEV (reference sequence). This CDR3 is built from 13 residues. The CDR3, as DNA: TGTGCCAGCAGTTTATCCGGGGGGAATGAGCAGTTCTTC. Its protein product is CASSLSGGNEQFF.

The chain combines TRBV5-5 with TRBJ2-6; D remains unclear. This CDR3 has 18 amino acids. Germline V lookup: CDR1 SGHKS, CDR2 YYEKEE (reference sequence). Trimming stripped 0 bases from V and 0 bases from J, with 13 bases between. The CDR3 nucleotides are TGTGCCAGCAGCTTGGTGTTGAACACCCACTCTGGGGCCAACGTCCTGACTTTC. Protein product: CASSLVLNTHSGANVLTF. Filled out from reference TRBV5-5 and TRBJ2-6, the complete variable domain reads DAGVTQSPTHLIKTRGQQVTLRCSPISGHKSVSWYQQVLGQGPQFIFQYYEKEERGRGNFPDRFSARQFPNYSSELNVNALLLGDSALYLCASSLVLNTHSGANVLTFGAGSRLTVL.

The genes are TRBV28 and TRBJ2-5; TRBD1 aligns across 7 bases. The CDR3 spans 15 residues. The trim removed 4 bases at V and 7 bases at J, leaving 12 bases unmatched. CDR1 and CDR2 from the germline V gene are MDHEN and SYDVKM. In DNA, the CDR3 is TGTGCCAGCAGTTCGGGACAGCGGACTCATAGGACCCAGTACTTC. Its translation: CASSSGQRTHRTQYF.